What follows are 15 T cell receptor beta chains derived from one specimen sequenced in a study of T cells after yellow fever vaccination. TCRdb re-called the 5' RACE reads with MiXCR, one entry per CDR3 protein. The sample carries around 500,000 distinct CDR3 sequences, 20% to 25% recorded once. Here the sequenced sample was PBMCs, taken approximately 22 days after the first yellow fever vaccination. These receptors were collected from a man younger than 30 who received the YFV17D yellow fever vaccine.

This clonotype was observed a few times. The V gene is TRBV5-1, the J gene TRBJ2-7, with a tentative D call TRBD1 (6 bases). CDR1 is SGHRS, CDR2 YFSETQ, per germline. V was cut by 4 bases and J by 2 bases, with 19 bases left in between. This CDR3 region has 16 residues. The CDR3 sequence: CASSQPRDTEAYEQYF. The CDR3 DNA is TGCGCCAGCAGCCAGCCCCGGGACACAGAGGCCTACGAGCAGTACTTC.

The rearrangement joins TRBV6-2 or TRBV6-3 to TRBJ1-2, with D perhaps matching TRBD1 (6 bases). Trimming removed 2 bases from V and 7 bases from J, with 11 bases in between. Germline CDR1 and CDR2: MNHEY and SVGEGT. This CDR3 contains 13 residues. This chain's CDR3 is CASSYTGLTGYTF. CDR3 in DNA: TGTGCCAGCAGTTACACAGGGCTTACTGGCTACACCTTC.

This clonotype has more than one count but fewer than ten. CDR3 sequence (DNA): TGCGCCAGCAGCCGTCCCCCGGGAGGGTCCGGGGAGCTGTTTTTT. Its translation: CASSRPPGGSGELFF. The genes are TRBV4-1 and TRBJ2-2; TRBD2 matches 8 bases. Trimming took 4 bases from V and 6 from J; bases not matched to a gene: 7. This CDR3 contains 15 residues. Germline CDR1 reads MGHRA; CDR2 reads YSYEKL.

The chain is built from TRBV7-9 and TRBJ2-3; unclear D gene. This CDR3 has 14 amino acids. Between the trimmed V and J ends, which lost 1 base and 4 bases, there was a span of 9 bases. Germline CDR1 SEHNR, CDR2 FQNEAQ (reference sequence). The CDR3 reads CASSLDEVPDTQYF. The CDR3, as DNA: TGTGCCAGCAGCTTAGATGAGGTCCCAGATACGCAGTATTTT.

V gene TRBV7-2 combines with J gene TRBJ1-1; 8 nucleotides agree with TRBD1. In germline, CDR1 is SGHTA, CDR2 FQGNSA. The CDR3 is 14 residues long. V dropped 7 bases and J dropped 1; count of bases not matched to a gene: 5. The chain's CDR3 is CASMGDRQNTEAFF. The CDR3 DNA reads as TGTGCCAGCATGGGGGACAGGCAGAACACTGAAGCTTTCTTT.

This clonotype turned up a few times. The chain recombines TRBV7-9 with TRBJ2-5; D possibly corresponds to TRBD2 (5 bases). This CDR3 has 15 amino acids. The germline V gene has CDR1 SEHNR and CDR2 FQNEAQ (reference sequence). Trimming left V 2 bases short and J 5 bases short, with 15 bases between. Here the CDR3 DNA reads TGTGCCAGCAGCTTACCCGTGATCCGGAGGGAGACCCAGTACTTC. Protein: CASSLPVIRRETQYF. The full variable domain, in which reference TRBV7-9 and TRBJ2-5 provide the parts outside the CDR3, is DTGVSQNPRHKITKRGQNVTFRCDPISEHNRLYWYRQTLGQGPEFLTYFQNEAQLEKSRLLSDRFSAERPKGSFSTLEIQRTEQGDSAMYLCASSLPVIRRETQYFGPGTRLLVL.

This chain uses TRBV5-1 with TRBJ1-1, with 12 bases fitting TRBD1. V lost 4 bases and J lost 3; bases outside the gene matches: 10. This CDR3 has 17 amino acids. CDR1 and CDR2 from the germline V gene are SGHRS and YFSETQ. This CDR3 reads CASSPVGTGGAYTEAFF. CDR3 nucleotide sequence: TGCGCCAGCAGCCCGGTGGGGACAGGGGGCGCGTACACTGAAGCTTTCTTT.

This clonotype was seen only a few times. This chain joins TRBV5-1 and TRBJ2-7; 7 positions match TRBD2. Germline CDR1 SGHRS, CDR2 YFSETQ. After removal of 2 bases from V and 5 bases from J, the junction contained 7 bases not matched to a gene. The CDR3 consists of 14 residues. The CDR3: CASSFGGGRDEQYF. The CDR3, as DNA: TGCGCCAGCAGCTTTGGGGGGGGACGGGACGAGCAGTACTTC.

The V call is TRBV2, the J call TRBJ1-2; D gene uncertain. The CDR3 spans 14 residues. Germline-derived CDR1 and CDR2 are SNHLY and FYNNEI. Trimming removed 1 base at V and 1 base at J, with 7 bases between. As DNA, the CDR3 is TGTGCCAGCAGTGAAGGGGTACTTAACTATGGCTACACCTTC. It codes for CASSEGVLNYGYTF.

This chain joins TRBV7-2 and TRBJ2-5; a possible D gene is TRBD2 (6 bases). This CDR3 comprises 17 residues. The germline V gene has CDR1 SGHTA and CDR2 FQGNSA. Trimming removed 5 bases at V and 5 bases at J, with 24 bases between. The CDR3 region has the DNA TGTGCCAGCAGCCCTCCCCCCCGTGGCGGGAATGGCGAGACCCAGTACTTC. Translating it yields CASSPPPRGGNGETQYF.

The V and J genes are TRBV10-3 and TRBJ2-2; D gene uncertain. The V gene lost 4 bases and the J gene lost 11 bases, with 11 bases spanning the gap. CDR1 ENHRY and CDR2 SYGVKD come from the germline V gene. CDR3 length equals 12 residues. In DNA form, the CDR3 reads TGTGCCATCAGTGGAGGTATACGTGAGCTGTTTTTT. Protein: CAISGGIRELFF.

The V call is TRBV4-2, the J call TRBJ1-2; the match to TRBD1 covers 7 bases. The CDR3 runs 16 residues. From germline, CDR1 is LGHNA and CDR2 YNFKEQ. The J segment lost 2 bases and the V segment lost 5 bases, leaving 11 bases of the junction unmatched. CDR3 amino acids: CASSNLERGRNYGYTF. DNA for the CDR3: TGTGCCAGCAGCAACCTAGAGAGGGGGCGAAACTATGGCTACACCTTC.

This clonotype has more than one count but fewer than ten. The rearrangement uses TRBV6-5 and TRBJ2-7; D remains unclear. CDR3 size: 11 residues. Trimming took 8 bases from V and 12 from J, leaving 17 bases between them. Per the germline V gene, CDR1 is MNHEY and CDR2 is SVGAGI. CDR3 residues: CASVFRGNRYV. The DNA for the CDR3 is TGTGCCAGCGTCTTCAGAGGAAATCGGTACGTC.

The rearrangement links TRBV13 to TRBJ2-3; no clear D gene. The germline V and J ends were trimmed by 5 bases and 1 base, with 10 bases remaining between them. Germline-derived CDR1 and CDR2 are PRHDT and FYEKMQ (reference sequence). The CDR3 is 14 amino acids. CDR3 coding DNA: TGTGCCAGCAGCATCGGTTCTCGCACAGATACGCAGTATTTT. Residues: CASSIGSRTDTQYF.

The rearrangement joins TRBV11-3 to TRBJ1-6; no clear D gene. The CDR3 runs 14 residues. Germline V gene data show CDR1 as SGHNT and CDR2 as YENEEA. Trimming shortened V by 3 bases and J by 13 bases, and 16 bases separated the two germline ends. Written as DNA, the CDR3 is TGTGCCAGCAGCTTGAAGTCGGGAATTAACCCCCTCCACTTT. This gives the protein CASSLKSGINPLHF.